This is a list of T cell receptor beta chains from one sample in a study of CD8+ T cells in alopecia areata. Here immunoSEQ multiplex PCR was the method, and the copy in TCRdb shows in-frame clones only, minus some. The data hold about 15,000 clones, with more than 45% observed a single time. Source material: skin. Every receptor here comes from a human donor with alopecia areata. Both conserved end residues are part of each CDR3. A D gene is named only where the DNA matches it firmly. For some rows the clone size is stated as once, few or many, or as a class when expanded; others skip it.

size: -
J: TRBJ1-1
V: TRBV7-3
D: TRBD1
CDR3: CASSPSDRGTEAFF
DNA: TGTGCCAGCAGCCCATCGGACAGGGGGACTGAAGCTTTCTTT

size: -
J: TRBJ1-1
V: TRBV5-1
D: TRBD1
CDR3: CASSFGAQGAKTEAFF
DNA: TGCGCCAGCAGCTTCGGGGCGCAGGGGGCAAAAACTGAAGCTTTCTTT

size: -
J: TRBJ2-1
V: TRBV11-1
D: TRBD2
CDR3: CASSISGSEQFF
DNA: TGTGCCAGCAGCATTAGCGGGAGTGAGCAGTTCTTC

size: -
J: TRBJ2-5
V: TRBV4-2
D: TRBD2
CDR3: CASSPLAGGLREETQYF
DNA: TGTGCCAGCAGCCCCTTAGCGGGAGGGCTGAGGGAGGAGACCCAGTACTTC

size: -
J: TRBJ1-4
V: TRBV7-9
D: -
CDR3: CASSTNRDGNPETNEKLFF
DNA: TGTGCCAGCAGCACTAACCGGGACGGAAATCCTGAGACTAATGAAAAACTGTTTTTT

size: -
J: TRBJ2-1
V: TRBV19
D: TRBD2
CDR3: CASSQTSGSYNEQFF
DNA: TGTGCCAGTAGTCAGACTAGCGGTTCCTACAATGAGCAGTTCTTC

size: -
J: TRBJ1-6
V: TRBV2
D: -
CDR3: CASRGTGENSPLHF
DNA: TGTGCCAGCAGAGGGACGGGGGAGAATTCACCCCTCCACTTT

size: few
J: TRBJ2-6
V: TRBV7-2
D: -
CDR3: CASSFGANVLTF
DNA: TGTGCCAGCAGCTTCGGGGCCAACGTCCTGACTTTC

size: -
J: TRBJ2-1
V: TRBV28
D: -
CDR3: CASTGTLAEQFF
DNA: TGTGCCAGCACAGGGACCTTGGCTGAGCAGTTCTTC

size: once
J: TRBJ2-7
V: TRBV2
D: -
CDR3: CASSGYYEQYF
DNA: TGTGCCAGCAGTGGTTACTACGAGCAGTACTTC

size: -
J: TRBJ1-1
V: TRBV23-1
D: -
CDR3: CASTHPPSLNTEAFF
DNA: TGCGCCAGCACTCACCCTCCCTCCCTAAACACTGAAGCTTTCTTT

size: few
J: TRBJ2-3
V: TRBV4-1
D: -
CDR3: CASSLTRTDTQYF
DNA: TGCGCCAGCAGCCTGACAAGAACAGATACGCAGTATTTT

size: -
J: TRBJ2-7
V: TRBV5-1
D: -
CDR3: CASSLASLRGNSYEQYF
DNA: TGCGCCAGCAGCTTGGCCTCTCTTAGGGGGAACTCCTACGAGCAGTACTTC

size: once
J: TRBJ2-1
V: TRBV14
D: TRBD2
CDR3: CASSHRRLAGIYNEQFF
DNA: TGTGCCAGCAGCCACCGTAGACTAGCGGGAATCTACAATGAGCAGTTCTTC

size: -
J: TRBJ2-6
V: TRBV5-6
D: -
CDR3: CASSLSGDGANVLTF
DNA: TGTGCCAGCAGCTTGTCAGGGGACGGGGCCAACGTCCTGACTTTC

size: -
J: TRBJ2-5
V: TRBV7-3
D: TRBD1
CDR3: CASRDSEETQYF
DNA: TGTGCGAGCCGGGACAGTGAAGAGACCCAGTACTTC

size: -
J: TRBJ2-3
V: TRBV28
D: -
CDR3: CASSFLSPDTQYF
DNA: TGTGCCAGCAGTTTCCTGTCTCCGGATACGCAGTATTTT

size: once
J: TRBJ2-5
V: TRBV6-1
D: -
CDR3: CASSWRWQETQYF
DNA: TGTGCCAGCAGTTGGAGGTGGCAAGAGACCCAGTACTTC

size: -
J: TRBJ2-7
V: TRBV2
D: TRBD2
CDR3: CASSLGLAGGKSYEQYF
DNA: TGTGCCAGCAGTCTCGGACTAGCGGGAGGCAAGTCCTACGAGCAGTACTTC

size: few
J: TRBJ1-1
V: TRBV27
D: -
CDR3: CASSPETENTEAFF
DNA: TGTGCCAGCAGTCCCGAGACTGAGAACACTGAAGCTTTCTTT

size: few
J: TRBJ1-5
V: TRBV27
D: -
CDR3: CASSLTPRQPQHF
DNA: TGTGCCAGCAGTTTAACCCCCCGTCAGCCCCAGCATTTT

size: -
J: TRBJ2-1
V: TRBV27
D: TRBD2
CDR3: CASSITSGSYGDEQFF
DNA: TGTGCCAGCAGTATTACTAGCGGGAGCTACGGGGATGAGCAGTTCTTC

size: -
J: TRBJ2-4
V: TRBV11-3
D: -
CDR3: CASSLASHLDKNIQYF
DNA: TGTGCCAGCAGCTTAGCCAGTCATCTGGACAAAAACATTCAGTACTTC

size: -
J: TRBJ2-1
V: TRBV5-1
D: -
CDR3: CASSLGGGGRDEQFF
DNA: TGCGCCAGCAGCTTGGGCGGCGGCGGGCGGGATGAGCAGTTCTTC

size: -
J: TRBJ2-1
V: TRBV18
D: TRBD1
CDR3: CASSPGTGGSYNEQFF
DNA: TGTGCCAGCTCACCAGGGACAGGGGGCTCCTACAATGAGCAGTTCTTC

size: -
J: TRBJ1-1
V: TRBV7-9
D: -
CDR3: CASSSWGETEAFF
DNA: TGTGCCAGCAGCTCTTGGGGGGAAACTGAAGCTTTCTTT

size: -
J: TRBJ2-3
V: TRBV4-2
D: TRBD2
CDR3: CASSQDWGGTSGFRKSDTQYF
DNA: TGTGCCAGCAGCCAAGATTGGGGCGGGACTAGCGGTTTTAGAAAGTCAGATACGCAGTATTTT

size: -
J: TRBJ1-1
V: TRBV10-3
D: -
CDR3: CAISEVRGGGNTEAFF
DNA: TGTGCCATCAGTGAGGTTCGCGGGGGCGGGAACACTGAAGCTTTCTTT

size: -
J: TRBJ1-3
V: TRBV14
D: -
CDR3: CASSPGIPTAGNTIYF
DNA: TGTGCCAGCAGCCCCGGGATCCCGACGGCTGGAAACACCATATATTTT

size: -
J: TRBJ2-5
V: TRBV5-1
D: TRBD1
CDR3: CASSSGQGGETQYF
DNA: TGCGCCAGCAGCTCGGGACAGGGCGGGGAGACCCAGTACTTC

size: -
J: TRBJ2-3
V: TRBV10-3
D: -
CDR3: CAIGLSTDTQYF
DNA: TGTGCCATCGGACTCTCCACAGATACGCAGTATTTT

size: few
J: TRBJ2-1
V: TRBV6-1
D: -
CDR3: CASSEYLSGYNEQFF
DNA: TGTGCCAGCAGTGAATATCTGTCGGGGTACAATGAGCAGTTCTTC

size: once
J: TRBJ2-3
V: TRBV28
D: TRBD2
CDR3: CASSLRQIVAGPSTDTQYF
DNA: TGTGCCAGCAGCTTGAGACAGATCGTAGCGGGACCTAGCACAGATACGCAGTATTTT

size: few
J: TRBJ2-1
V: TRBV7-8
D: TRBD2
CDR3: CASSQMPSGGYNEQFF
DNA: TGTGCCAGCAGCCAGATGCCTAGCGGGGGTTACAATGAGCAGTTCTTC

size: -
J: TRBJ2-6
V: TRBV7-9
D: TRBD1
CDR3: CASSLGDSSSGANVLTF
DNA: TGTGCCAGCAGCTTAGGGGACAGTAGCTCTGGGGCCAACGTCCTGACTTTC

size: -
J: TRBJ2-1
V: TRBV29-1
D: -
CDR3: CSALQIGLEGEQFF
DNA: TGCAGCGCACTTCAAATTGGGCTAGAGGGTGAGCAGTTCTTC

size: few
J: TRBJ2-3
V: TRBV10-3
D: TRBD2
CDR3: CAISESSGGRGDTQYF
DNA: TGTGCCATCAGTGAGTCGTCCGGCGGGAGGGGAGATACGCAGTATTTT

size: -
J: TRBJ1-2
V: TRBV5-1
D: -
CDR3: CASRIGQGYGYTF
DNA: TGCGCCAGCAGGATAGGGCAGGGGTATGGCTACACCTTC

size: -
J: TRBJ2-1
V: TRBV4-1
D: TRBD2
CDR3: CASSQIGRNNEQFF
DNA: TGCGCCAGCAGCCAAATCGGGAGGAACAATGAGCAGTTCTTC

size: -
J: TRBJ2-3
V: TRBV29-1
D: TRBD1
CDR3: CSVETGGADTQYF
DNA: TGCAGCGTGGAAACAGGGGGCGCAGATACGCAGTATTTT

size: few
J: TRBJ2-3
V: TRBV21-1
D: -
CDR3: CASSKGETGLVGTDTQYF
DNA: TGTGCCAGCAGCAAAGGGGAGACAGGGCTTGTCGGCACAGATACGCAGTATTTT

size: -
J: TRBJ1-3
V: TRBV9
D: -
CDR3: CASSTGRSGNTIYF
DNA: TGTGCCAGCAGCACGGGCCGCTCTGGAAACACCATATATTTT

size: -
J: TRBJ2-4
V: TRBV19
D: -
CDR3: CASSVPGHLVRNIQYF
DNA: TGTGCCAGTAGTGTCCCGGGACACTTAGTAAGAAACATTCAGTACTTC

size: -
J: TRBJ1-2
V: TRBV7-9
D: -
CDR3: CASSLLRDGYTF
DNA: TGTGCCAGCAGCTTATTGCGGGATGGCTACACCTTC

size: once
J: TRBJ1-1
V: TRBV19
D: -
CDR3: CATSHRGGARSYTEAFF
DNA: TGTGCCACCTCACACCGGGGGGGCGCGAGGTCCTACACTGAAGCTTTCTTT

size: few
J: TRBJ2-5
V: TRBV27
D: TRBD2
CDR3: CASSPQTSGVERETQYF
DNA: TGTGCCAGCAGCCCACAGACTAGCGGGGTCGAGAGGGAGACCCAGTACTTC

size: few
J: TRBJ2-4
V: TRBV2
D: TRBD1
CDR3: CASSELTGWENIQYF
DNA: TGTGCCAGCAGTGAACTGACAGGGTGGGAAAACATTCAGTACTTC

size: -
J: TRBJ2-2
V: TRBV18
D: -
CDR3: CASAPMMAIGNTGELFF
DNA: TGTGCCAGCGCCCCTATGATGGCCATAGGGAACACCGGGGAGCTGTTTTTT

size: -
J: TRBJ2-1
V: TRBV6-5
D: TRBD1
CDR3: CASSYEGALADEQFF
DNA: TGTGCCAGCAGTTACGAGGGGGCTTTGGCCGATGAGCAGTTCTTC

size: -
J: TRBJ1-1
V: TRBV28
D: -
CDR3: CASRKGVAVESEAFF
DNA: TGTGCCAGCAGAAAGGGTGTGGCAGTGGAGTCTGAAGCTTTCTTT

size: -
J: TRBJ1-2
V: TRBV6-1
D: TRBD1
CDR3: CASSVGQGGNYGYTF
DNA: TGTGCCAGCAGTGTGGGACAGGGGGGGAACTATGGCTACACCTTC

size: -
J: TRBJ2-5
V: TRBV6-1
D: TRBD2
CDR3: CASSEEAGLAGQETQYF
DNA: TGTGCCAGCAGTGAAGAAGCGGGACTAGCGGGACAAGAGACCCAGTACTTC

size: -
J: TRBJ2-1
V: TRBV2
D: TRBD1
CDR3: CASSADRAGSGEQFF
DNA: TGTGCCAGCAGTGCGGACAGGGCGGGAAGTGGTGAGCAGTTCTTC

size: -
J: TRBJ2-2
V: TRBV5-6
D: TRBD2
CDR3: CASSLILLGGRENTGELFF
DNA: TGTGCCAGCAGCTTGATTCTACTCGGCGGGAGGGAGAACACCGGGGAGCTGTTTTTT